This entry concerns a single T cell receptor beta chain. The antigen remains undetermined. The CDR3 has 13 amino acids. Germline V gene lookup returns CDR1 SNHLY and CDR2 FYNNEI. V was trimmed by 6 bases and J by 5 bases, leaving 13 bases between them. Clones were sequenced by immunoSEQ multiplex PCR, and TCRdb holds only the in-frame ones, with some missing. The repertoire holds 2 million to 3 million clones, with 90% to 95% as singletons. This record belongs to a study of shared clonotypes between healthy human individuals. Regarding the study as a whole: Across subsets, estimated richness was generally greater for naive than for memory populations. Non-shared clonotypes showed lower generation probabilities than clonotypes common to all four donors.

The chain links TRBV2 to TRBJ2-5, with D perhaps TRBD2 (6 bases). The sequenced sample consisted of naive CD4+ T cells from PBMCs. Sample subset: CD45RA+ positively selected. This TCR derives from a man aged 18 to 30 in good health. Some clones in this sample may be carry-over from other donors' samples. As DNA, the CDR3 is TGTGCCAGCAGGACGGGAGCAAGGGAGACCCAGTACTTC. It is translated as CASRTGARETQYF. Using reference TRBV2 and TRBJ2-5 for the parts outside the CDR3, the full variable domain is EPEVTQTPSHQVTQMGQEVILRCVPISNHLYFYWYRQILGQKVEFLVSFYNNEISEKSEIFDDQFSVERPDGSNFTLKIRSTKLEDSAMYFCASRTGARETQYFGPGTRLLVL.